The present T cell receptor beta chain was sequenced within a study of CD8 T cells in ankylosing spondylitis. Overall study results and limits: For ankylosing spondylitis blood, a TCR beta motif of eight or nine highly homologous variants appeared characteristic. Peripheral blood samples showed relatively rare disease-linked clones, and these clones were CD8+.

Germline V gene lookup returns CDR1 SGHKS and CDR2 YYEKEE (reference sequence). The CDR3 totals 15 residues. V was cut by 4 bases and J by 0 bases, with 11 bases left in between. It was by quantitative 5'-RACE with molecular barcodes that TCR beta libraries were made. TCRdb re-called the 5' RACE reads with MiXCR, one entry per CDR3 protein. The repertoire has about 390,000 distinct CDR3 sequences, approximately 20% of them found once; the top ten carry about 17%. As to this clonotype: The antigen is undetermined.

This clonotype originated in a male donor with ankylosing spondylitis. The chain recombines TRBV5-5 with TRBJ1-3; D remains unclear. Sequences were obtained from blood, either unsorted or a sorted T cell fraction (not recorded which). This CDR3 is CASSIGRHSGNTIYF. The CDR3 DNA reads TGTGCCAGCAGCATCGGGCGTCACTCTGGAAACACCATATATTTT.